The 2 T cell receptor beta chains below all came from one sample that was sequenced in a study of blood T cell repertoires in COVID-19. The repertoire was sequenced with immunoSEQ multiplex PCR; TCRdb's copy has only in-frame clones and lacks some. Here the sample spans 230,000 or so clones, 75% to 90% being singletons. Sequenced input: peripheral blood. The receptor source for this set is a human donor in a cohort sampled during active COVID-19.

The rearrangement uses TRBV7-7 and TRBJ2-1; 12 bases line up with TRBD2. This CDR3 is 15 amino acids long. Germline V gene data show CDR1 as SSHAT and CDR2 as FNYEAQ (reference sequence). Trimming took 1 base from V and 6 from J; bases not matched to a gene: 1. CDR3 protein: CASSLGLAGVNEQFF. For the CDR3, the DNA is TGTGCCAGCAGCTTAGGACTAGCGGGAGTCAATGAGCAGTTCTTC.

The J gene is TRBJ2-7, the V gene TRBV19, with 8 nucleotides matching TRBD1. The CDR3 extends over 11 amino acids. The V and J ends lost 8 bases and 6 bases, in that order; junction bases with no gene match: 3. The germline gives CDR1 LNHDA, CDR2 SQIVND (reference sequence). CDR3 protein: CASGDRGEQYF. The CDR3 coding sequence is TGTGCCAGTGGCGACAGGGGCGAGCAGTACTTC.